This entry is about one T cell receptor (beta chain). Its antigen is not identified. The germline gene is not matched at one end of the junction; a read error may be the cause. These data come from a study of tumor and adjacent non-tumor tissue in lung cancer. Study-wide background: There were 12 adenocarcinoma, a couple of squamous cell carcinoma and 1 small cell lung cancer cases. Each sample yielded 4 million to 4.5 million productive TCRbeta reads on average.

The template was RNA from unsorted bulk tissue. Three rounds of nested PCR, following a modified ARM-PCR protocol, produced the TCRbeta library. TCRdb reprocessed the multiplex PCR reads via MiXCR and lists one record per CDR3 protein. Of 200,000 to 250,000 distinct CDR3 sequences in the sample, around 71% were seen once. The CDR3 extends over 15 amino acids. The germline V gene encodes CDR1 SGHNT and CDR2 YENEEA. Whole-study results and caveats: Patients with more diverse tumor TCRs had worse survival.

The J gene is TRBJ2-3, the V gene TRBV11-3; D is perhaps TRBD1 or TRBD2 (5 bases each). Sequencing used lung tumor tissue. This TCR was recovered from a man in his 60s with non-small cell lung cancer. The CDR3 nucleotides read TGTGCCAGCAACTCCGGGGCTAGCATCGCAGATACGCAATATTTT. Translating gives CASNSGASIADTQYF.